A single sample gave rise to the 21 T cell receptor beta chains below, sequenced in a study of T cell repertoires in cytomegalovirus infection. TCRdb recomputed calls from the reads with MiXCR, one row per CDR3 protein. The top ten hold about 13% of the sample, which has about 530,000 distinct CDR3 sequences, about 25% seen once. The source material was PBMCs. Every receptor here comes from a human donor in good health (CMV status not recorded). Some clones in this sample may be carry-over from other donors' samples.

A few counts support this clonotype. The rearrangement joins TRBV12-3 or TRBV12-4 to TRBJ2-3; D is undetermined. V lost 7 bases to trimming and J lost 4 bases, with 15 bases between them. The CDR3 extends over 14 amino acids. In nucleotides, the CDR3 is TGTGCCAGCACCATATATAGCCGGGCAGATACGCAGTATTTT. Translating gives CASTIYSRADTQYF.

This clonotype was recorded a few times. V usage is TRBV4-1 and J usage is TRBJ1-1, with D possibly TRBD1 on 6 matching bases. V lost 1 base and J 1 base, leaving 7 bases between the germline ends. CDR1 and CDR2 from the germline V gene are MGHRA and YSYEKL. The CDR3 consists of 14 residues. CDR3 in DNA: TGCGCCAGCAGCCAAGGGGGGGCGAACACTGAAGCTTTCTTT. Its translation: CASSQGGANTEAFF.

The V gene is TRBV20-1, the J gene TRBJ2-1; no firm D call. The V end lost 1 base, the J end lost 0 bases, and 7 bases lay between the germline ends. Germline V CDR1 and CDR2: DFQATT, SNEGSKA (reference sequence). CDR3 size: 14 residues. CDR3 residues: CSARGTSSYNEQFF. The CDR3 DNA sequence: TGCAGTGCTAGAGGGACGAGCTCCTACAATGAGCAGTTCTTC.

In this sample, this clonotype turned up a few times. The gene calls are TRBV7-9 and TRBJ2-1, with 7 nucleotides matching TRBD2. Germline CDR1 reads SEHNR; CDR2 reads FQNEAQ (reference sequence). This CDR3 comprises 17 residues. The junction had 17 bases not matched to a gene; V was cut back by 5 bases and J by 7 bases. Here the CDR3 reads CASSPLGSGDLRNEQFF. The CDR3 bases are TGTGCCAGCAGCCCCCTGGGCAGCGGGGACCTTAGGAATGAGCAGTTCTTC.

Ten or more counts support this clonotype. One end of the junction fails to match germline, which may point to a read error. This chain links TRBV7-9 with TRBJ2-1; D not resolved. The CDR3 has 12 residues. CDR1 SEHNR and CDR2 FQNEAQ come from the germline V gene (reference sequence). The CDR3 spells CASSLDYHEQFF. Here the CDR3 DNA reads TGTGCCAGCAGCTTAGACTACCATGAGCAGTTCTTC.

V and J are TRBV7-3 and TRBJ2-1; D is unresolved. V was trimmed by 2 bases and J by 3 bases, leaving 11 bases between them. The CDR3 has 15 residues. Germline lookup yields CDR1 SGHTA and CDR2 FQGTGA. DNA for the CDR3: TGTGCCAGCAGCTTAGCCACGGCCCGCTACAATGAGCAGTTCTTC. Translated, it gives CASSLATARYNEQFF.

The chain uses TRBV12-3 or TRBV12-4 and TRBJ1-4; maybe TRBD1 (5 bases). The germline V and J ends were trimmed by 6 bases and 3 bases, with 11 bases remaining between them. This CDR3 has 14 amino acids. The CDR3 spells CASRLTASNEKLFF. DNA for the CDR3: TGTGCCAGCAGATTGACAGCCTCTAATGAAAAACTGTTTTTT.

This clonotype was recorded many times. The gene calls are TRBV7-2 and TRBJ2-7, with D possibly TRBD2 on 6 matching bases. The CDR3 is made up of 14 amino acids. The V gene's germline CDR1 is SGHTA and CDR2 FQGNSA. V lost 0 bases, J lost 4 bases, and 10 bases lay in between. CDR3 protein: CASSLALGGYEQYF. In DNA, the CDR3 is TGTGCCAGCAGCTTAGCCCTAGGAGGGTACGAGCAGTACTTC. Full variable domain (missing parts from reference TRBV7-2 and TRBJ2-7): GAGVSQSPSNKVTEKGKDVELRCDPISGHTALYWYRQSLGQGLEFLIYFQGNSAPDKSGLPSDRFSAERTGGSVSTLTIQRTQQEDSAVYLCASSLALGGYEQYFGPGTRLTVT.

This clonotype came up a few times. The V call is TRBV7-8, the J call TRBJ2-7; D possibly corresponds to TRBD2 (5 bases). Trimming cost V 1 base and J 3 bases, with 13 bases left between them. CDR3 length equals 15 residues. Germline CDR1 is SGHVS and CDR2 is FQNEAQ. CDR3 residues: CASSLGLPTIYEQYV. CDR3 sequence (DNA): TGTGCCAGCAGCTTAGGTCTCCCGACTATCTACGAGCAGTACGTC.

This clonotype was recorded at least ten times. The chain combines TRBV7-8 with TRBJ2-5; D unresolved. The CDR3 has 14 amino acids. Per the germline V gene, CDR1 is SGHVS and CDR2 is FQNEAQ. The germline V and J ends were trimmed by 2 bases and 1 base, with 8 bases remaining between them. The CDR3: CASSLMETQETQYF. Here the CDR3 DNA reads TGTGCCAGCAGCTTAATGGAGACCCAAGAGACCCAGTACTTC.

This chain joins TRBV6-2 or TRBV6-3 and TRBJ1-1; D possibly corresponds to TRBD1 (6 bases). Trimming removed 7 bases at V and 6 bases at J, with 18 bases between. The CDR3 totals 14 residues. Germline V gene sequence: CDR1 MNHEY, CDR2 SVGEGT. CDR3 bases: TGTGCCAGCACTAAGGGGGGAAGTCGCGCTGAAGCTTTCTTT. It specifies CASTKGGSRAEAFF.

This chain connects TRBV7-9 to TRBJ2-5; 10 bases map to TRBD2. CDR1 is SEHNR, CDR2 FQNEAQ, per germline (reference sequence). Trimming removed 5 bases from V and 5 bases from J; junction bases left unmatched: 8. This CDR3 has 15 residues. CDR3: CASSHLAGVGETQYF. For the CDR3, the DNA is TGTGCCAGCAGCCACCTAGCGGGAGTTGGTGAGACCCAGTACTTC.

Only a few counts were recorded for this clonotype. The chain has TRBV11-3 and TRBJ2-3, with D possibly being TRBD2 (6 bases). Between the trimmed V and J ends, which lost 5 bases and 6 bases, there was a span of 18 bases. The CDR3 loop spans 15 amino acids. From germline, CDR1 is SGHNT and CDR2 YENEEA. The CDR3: CASSATSSGEDTQYF. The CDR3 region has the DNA TGTGCCAGCAGCGCGACTAGTTCCGGGGAGGATACGCAGTATTTT.

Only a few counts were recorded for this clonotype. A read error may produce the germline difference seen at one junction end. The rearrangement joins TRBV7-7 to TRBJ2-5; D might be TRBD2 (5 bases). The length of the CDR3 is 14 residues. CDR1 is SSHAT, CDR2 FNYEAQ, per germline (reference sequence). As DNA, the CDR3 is TGTGCTAGCAGCTTATCGGGAAAGGAAGAGACCCAGTACTTC. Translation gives CASSLSGKEETQYF. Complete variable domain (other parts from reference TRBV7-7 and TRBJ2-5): GAGVSQSPRYKVTKRGQDVTLRCDPISSHATLYWYQQALGQGPEFLTYFNYEAQPDKSGLPSDRFSAERPEGSISTLTIQRTEQRDSAMYRCASSLSGKEETQYFGPGTRLLVL.

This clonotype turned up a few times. CDR3 protein: CASSWGTASYNEQFF. In DNA form, the CDR3 reads TGTGCCAGCAGCTGGGGGACAGCCTCCTACAATGAGCAGTTCTTC. The rearrangement links TRBV7-2 to TRBJ2-1; 7 nucleotides agree with TRBD1. The CDR3 length is 15 residues. The junction had 3 bases not matched to a gene; V was cut back by 4 bases and J by 0 bases. CDR1 SGHTA and CDR2 FQGNSA come from the germline V gene.

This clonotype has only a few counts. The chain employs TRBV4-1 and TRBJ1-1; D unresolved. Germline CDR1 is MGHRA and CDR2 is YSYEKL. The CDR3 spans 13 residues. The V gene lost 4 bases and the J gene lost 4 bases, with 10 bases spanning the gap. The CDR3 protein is CASSPRRSTEAFF. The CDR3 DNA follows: TGCGCCAGCAGCCCCAGGAGGAGCACTGAAGCTTTCTTT.

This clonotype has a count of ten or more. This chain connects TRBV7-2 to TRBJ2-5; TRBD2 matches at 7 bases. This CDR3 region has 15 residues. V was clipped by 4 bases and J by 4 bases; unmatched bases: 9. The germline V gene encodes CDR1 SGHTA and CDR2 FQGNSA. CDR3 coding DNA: TGTGCCAGCAGCTCGCAAGGGACTACCACAGAGACCCAGTACTTC. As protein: CASSSQGTTTETQYF.

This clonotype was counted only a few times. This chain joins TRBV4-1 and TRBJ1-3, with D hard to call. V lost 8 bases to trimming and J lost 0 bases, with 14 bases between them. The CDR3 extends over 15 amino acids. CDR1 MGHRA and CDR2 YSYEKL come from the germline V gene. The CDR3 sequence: CASRRDRNSGNTIYF. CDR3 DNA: TGCGCCAGCCGTCGAGACCGAAACTCTGGAAACACCATATATTTT.

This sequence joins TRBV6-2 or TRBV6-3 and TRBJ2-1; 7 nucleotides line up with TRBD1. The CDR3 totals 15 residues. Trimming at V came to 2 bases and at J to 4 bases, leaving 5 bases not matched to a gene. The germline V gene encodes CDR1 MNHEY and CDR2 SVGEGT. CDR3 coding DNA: TGTGCCAGCAGTTACGGTGAGGGGGCTTACAATGAGCAGTTCTTC. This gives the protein CASSYGEGAYNEQFF.

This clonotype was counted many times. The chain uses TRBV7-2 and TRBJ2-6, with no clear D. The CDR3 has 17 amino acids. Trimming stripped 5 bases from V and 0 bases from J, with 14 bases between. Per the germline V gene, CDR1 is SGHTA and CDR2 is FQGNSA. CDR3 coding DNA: TGTGCCAGCAGCCGAAACTCATGGGGCTCTGGGGCCAACGTCCTGACTTTC. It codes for CASSRNSWGSGANVLTF. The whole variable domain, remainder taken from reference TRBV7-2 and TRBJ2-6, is GAGVSQSPSNKVTEKGKDVELRCDPISGHTALYWYRQSLGQGLEFLIYFQGNSAPDKSGLPSDRFSAERTGGSVSTLTIQRTQQEDSAVYLCASSRNSWGSGANVLTFGAGSRLTVL.

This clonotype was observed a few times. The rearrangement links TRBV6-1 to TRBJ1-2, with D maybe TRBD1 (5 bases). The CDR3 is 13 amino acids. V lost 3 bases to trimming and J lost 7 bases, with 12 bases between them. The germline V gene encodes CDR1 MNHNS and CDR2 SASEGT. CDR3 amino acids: CASSETRAAGYTF. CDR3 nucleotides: TGTGCCAGCAGTGAGACCAGGGCGGCTGGCTACACCTTC.